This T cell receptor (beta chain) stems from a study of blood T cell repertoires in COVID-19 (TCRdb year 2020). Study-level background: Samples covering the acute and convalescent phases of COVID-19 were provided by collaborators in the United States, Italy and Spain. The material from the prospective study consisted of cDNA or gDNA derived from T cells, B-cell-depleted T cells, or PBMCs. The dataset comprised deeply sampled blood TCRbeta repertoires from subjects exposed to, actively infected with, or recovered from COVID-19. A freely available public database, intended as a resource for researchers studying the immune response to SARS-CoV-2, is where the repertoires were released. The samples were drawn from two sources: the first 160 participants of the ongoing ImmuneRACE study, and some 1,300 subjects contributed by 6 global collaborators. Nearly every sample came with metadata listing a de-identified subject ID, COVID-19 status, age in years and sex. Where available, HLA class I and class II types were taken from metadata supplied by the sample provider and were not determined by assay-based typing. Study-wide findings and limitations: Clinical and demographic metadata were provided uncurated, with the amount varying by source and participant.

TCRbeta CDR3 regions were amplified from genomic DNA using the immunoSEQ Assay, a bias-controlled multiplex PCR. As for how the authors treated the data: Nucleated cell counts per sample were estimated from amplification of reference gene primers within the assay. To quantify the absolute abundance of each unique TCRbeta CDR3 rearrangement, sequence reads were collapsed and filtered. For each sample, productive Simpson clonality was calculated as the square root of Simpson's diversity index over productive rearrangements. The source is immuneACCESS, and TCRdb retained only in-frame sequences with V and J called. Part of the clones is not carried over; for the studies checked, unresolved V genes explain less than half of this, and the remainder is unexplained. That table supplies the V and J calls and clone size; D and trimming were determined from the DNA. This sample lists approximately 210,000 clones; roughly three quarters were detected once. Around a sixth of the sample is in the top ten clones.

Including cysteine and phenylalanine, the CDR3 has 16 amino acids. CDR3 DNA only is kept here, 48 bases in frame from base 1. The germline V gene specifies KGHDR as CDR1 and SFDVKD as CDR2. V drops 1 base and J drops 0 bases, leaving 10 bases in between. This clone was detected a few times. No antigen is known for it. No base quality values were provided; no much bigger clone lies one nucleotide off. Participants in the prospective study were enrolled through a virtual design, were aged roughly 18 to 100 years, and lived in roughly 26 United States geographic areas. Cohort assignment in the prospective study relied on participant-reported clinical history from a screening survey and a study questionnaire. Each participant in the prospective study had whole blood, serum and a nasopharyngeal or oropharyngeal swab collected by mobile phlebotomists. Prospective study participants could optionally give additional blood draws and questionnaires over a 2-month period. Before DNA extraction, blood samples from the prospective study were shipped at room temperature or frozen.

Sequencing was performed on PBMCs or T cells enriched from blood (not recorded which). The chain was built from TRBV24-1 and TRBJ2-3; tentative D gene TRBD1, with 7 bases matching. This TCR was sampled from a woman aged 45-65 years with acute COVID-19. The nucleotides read TGTGCCACCAGTGATTTCAGGGGGGCTAGCACAGATACGCAGTATTTT. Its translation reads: CATSDFRGASTDTQYF.